This is a list of T cell receptor beta chains from one sample in a study of blood T cell repertoires in COVID-19. Produced via immunoSEQ multiplex PCR; TCRdb's table is partial and in-frame only. Found here are a few hundred thousand clones, around 89% of them singletons; the top ten hold approximately 2%. Sequences were obtained from PBMCs or T cells enriched from blood (not recorded which). These receptors all stem from a woman aged 55 to 70 in a cohort exposed to, infected with or recovered from COVID-19 (not recorded which). CDR3s include the opening cysteine and the closing phenylalanine or tryptophan. The D gene is left open where the match is weak. Clone size is shown for a subset of rows, as once, few, many or a class of expanded clone.

j_gene: TRBJ1-3
abundance: .
v_gene: TRBV2
d_gene: .
CDR3nt: TGTGCCAGCGTTCTATCTGGAAACACCATATATTTT
CDR3aa: CASVLSGNTIYF

j_gene: TRBJ2-3
abundance: .
v_gene: TRBV30
d_gene: TRBD1
CDR3nt: TGTGCCTGGAACAGGGGGCAAGATACGCAGTATTTT
CDR3aa: CAWNRGQDTQYF

j_gene: TRBJ2-1
abundance: .
v_gene: TRBV7-3
d_gene: TRBD2
CDR3nt: TGTGCCAGCTGCGTTTCGGGGACTAGCGCCCAGCAGTTCTTC
CDR3aa: CASCVSGTSAQQFF

j_gene: TRBJ2-2
abundance: .
v_gene: TRBV30
d_gene: .
CDR3nt: TGTGCCTGGAGTGTAAGGAGAGACACCGGGGAGCTGTTTTTT
CDR3aa: CAWSVRRDTGELFF

j_gene: TRBJ2-7
abundance: .
v_gene: TRBV6-5
d_gene: .
CDR3nt: TGTGCCAGCAGCCCCACAGGGTACTACGAGCAGTACTTC
CDR3aa: CASSPTGYYEQYF

j_gene: TRBJ2-1
abundance: .
v_gene: TRBV9
d_gene: .
CDR3nt: TGTGCCAGCAGCGTAGTATGGAGTGAGCAGTTCTTC
CDR3aa: CASSVVWSEQFF

j_gene: TRBJ1-4
abundance: .
v_gene: TRBV2
d_gene: .
CDR3nt: TGTGCCAGCAGTGAACAGGGCCCCTCAACTAATGAAAAACTGTTTTTT
CDR3aa: CASSEQGPSTNEKLFF

j_gene: TRBJ1-1
abundance: .
v_gene: TRBV5-1
d_gene: TRBD1
CDR3nt: TGCGCCAGCAGCCAATATACAGGGGCGAACACTGAAGCTTTCTTT
CDR3aa: CASSQYTGANTEAFF

j_gene: TRBJ1-5
abundance: .
v_gene: TRBV28
d_gene: TRBD1
CDR3nt: TGTGCCAGCAGTTCCGGGACAGGGGTATATCAGCCCCAGCATTTT
CDR3aa: CASSSGTGVYQPQHF

j_gene: TRBJ2-7
abundance: .
v_gene: TRBV6-5
d_gene: .
CDR3nt: TGTGCCAGCAACTGGCAGGGTTCGGACGAGCAGTACTTC
CDR3aa: CASNWQGSDEQYF

j_gene: TRBJ2-7
abundance: .
v_gene: TRBV19
d_gene: .
CDR3nt: TGTGCCAGTAGACAGGCCTCCTCCTACGAGCAGTACTTC
CDR3aa: CASRQASSYEQYF

j_gene: TRBJ2-3
abundance: .
v_gene: TRBV4-3
d_gene: .
CDR3nt: TGCGCCAGCAGCCAAGATTTCGCGAAGCCGGGTGGGGATACGCAGTATTTT
CDR3aa: CASSQDFAKPGGDTQYF

j_gene: TRBJ2-5
abundance: .
v_gene: TRBV7-6
d_gene: .
CDR3nt: TGTGCCAGCAGCCCTAGCGTAGTAGAGACCCAGTACTTC
CDR3aa: CASSPSVVETQYF

j_gene: TRBJ2-1
abundance: few
v_gene: TRBV11-2
d_gene: TRBD2
CDR3nt: TGTGCCAGCAGCCATAGCGGGAGTTCCCACAATGAGCAGTTCTTC
CDR3aa: CASSHSGSSHNEQFF

j_gene: TRBJ2-1
abundance: .
v_gene: TRBV6-2/TRBV6-3
d_gene: .
CDR3nt: TGTGCCAGCAGCCGAGCTAGCAATGAGCAGTTCTTC
CDR3aa: CASSRASNEQFF

j_gene: TRBJ2-2
abundance: .
v_gene: TRBV2
d_gene: TRBD1
CDR3nt: TGTGCCAGCAGTGGATCGGACAGGGCTACCGGGGAGCTGTTTTTT
CDR3aa: CASSGSDRATGELFF

j_gene: TRBJ2-2
abundance: few
v_gene: TRBV25-1
d_gene: TRBD1
CDR3nt: TGTGCCAGCAGTGAGGGACAGAGACACACCGGGGAGCTGTTTTTT
CDR3aa: CASSEGQRHTGELFF

j_gene: TRBJ1-5
abundance: .
v_gene: TRBV19
d_gene: TRBD1
CDR3nt: TGTGCCAGTAGGATAACCGGGACAGGGAATGGGTCGCCCCAGCATTTT
CDR3aa: CASRITGTGNGSPQHF

j_gene: TRBJ2-1
abundance: .
v_gene: TRBV28
d_gene: TRBD2
CDR3nt: TGTGCCAGCAATTCAAAGCGGGAGGGGTACAATGAGCAGTTCTTC
CDR3aa: CASNSKREGYNEQFF

j_gene: TRBJ2-1
abundance: .
v_gene: TRBV19
d_gene: TRBD2
CDR3nt: TGTGCCAGTAGTGCCCGACTAGCGGGCAATGAGCAGTTCTTC
CDR3aa: CASSARLAGNEQFF

j_gene: TRBJ2-7
abundance: .
v_gene: TRBV7-9
d_gene: .
CDR3nt: TGTGCCAGCAGCTTCGGGGGAGGCTACGAGCAGTACTTC
CDR3aa: CASSFGGGYEQYF

j_gene: TRBJ1-6
abundance: .
v_gene: TRBV3-1/TRBV3-2
d_gene: .
CDR3nt: TGTGCCAGCAGTTATCAGGGAGGATCACCCCTCCACTTT
CDR3aa: CASSYQGGSPLHF

j_gene: TRBJ1-5
abundance: once
v_gene: TRBV7-9
d_gene: .
CDR3nt: TGTGCCAGCAGCTTAGGGGGGCTGGATCAGCCCCAGCATTTT
CDR3aa: CASSLGGLDQPQHF

j_gene: TRBJ2-7
abundance: .
v_gene: TRBV5-1
d_gene: TRBD2
CDR3nt: TGCGCCAGCAGCTTGATCGCGGGAGGACTCTACGAGCAGTACTTC
CDR3aa: CASSLIAGGLYEQYF

j_gene: TRBJ2-7
abundance: .
v_gene: TRBV6-2/TRBV6-3
d_gene: TRBD2
CDR3nt: TGTGCCAGCAGTGGACTAGCGTCCACCTACGAGCAGTACTTC
CDR3aa: CASSGLASTYEQYF

j_gene: TRBJ2-5
abundance: .
v_gene: TRBV28
d_gene: TRBD1
CDR3nt: TGTGCCAGCACCGGGACAGTTCAAGAGACCCAGTACTTC
CDR3aa: CASTGTVQETQYF

j_gene: TRBJ2-2
abundance: .
v_gene: TRBV4-2
d_gene: TRBD2
CDR3nt: TGTGCCAGCAGATTCGGACTAGCGGGAGGGCCGGGCACCGGGGAGCTGTTTTTT
CDR3aa: CASRFGLAGGPGTGELFF

j_gene: TRBJ2-5
abundance: .
v_gene: TRBV2
d_gene: TRBD1
CDR3nt: TGTGCCAGCAGTTTTGGCAGGGGGCGTCAAGAGACCCAGTACTTC
CDR3aa: CASSFGRGRQETQYF